Below, 18 T cell receptor beta chains from the same sample are listed, as sequenced in a study of blood T cell repertoires in COVID-19. TCRdb keeps only in-frame clones here, not all; method: immunoSEQ multiplex PCR. This repertoire shows around 320,000 clones, almost 90% found once; its top ten account for 3.5% to 4.5%. What was sequenced was PBMCs or T cells enriched from blood (not recorded which). The receptor source for this set is a woman aged 18-29 years with acute COVID-19.

This CDR3 reads CASGRPGLAGGNSYNEQFF. CDR3 bases: TGTGCCAGCGGTCGACCGGGACTAGCGGGAGGAAACTCCTACAATGAGCAGTTCTTC. The chain employs TRBV28 and TRBJ2-1, with 15 bases identical to TRBD2. V lost 8 bases and J lost 0; bases outside the gene matches: 11. The V gene's germline CDR1 is MDHEN and CDR2 SYDVKM. CDR3 length: 19 amino acids.

The table lists this clone with a count of one. The chain combines TRBV5-5 with TRBJ1-1; a weak D match, TRBD1 (5 bases). Germline V gives CDR1 SGHKS, CDR2 YYEKEE (reference sequence). V was pared by 2 bases and J by 7 bases, with 15 bases between. The CDR3 is 14 residues long. The CDR3 protein is CASSFIRGRGEAFF. In DNA, the CDR3 is TGTGCCAGCAGCTTTATACGGGGGAGGGGTGAAGCTTTCTTT.

This clone was found once. The V call is TRBV9, the J call TRBJ1-3, with a weak D call TRBD1 (5 bases). CDR1 is SGDLS and CDR2 is YYNGEE in the germline V gene. With 3 bases removed from V and 2 bases from J, the gap between germline ends came to 18 bases. The CDR3 contains 17 residues. The CDR3 DNA reads as TGTGCCAGCAGCGACGAACGGCAGGGAGGTGCTGGAAACACCATATATTTT. Its protein product is CASSDERQGGAGNTIYF.

The CDR3 bases are TGTGCTAGTGGTTTACGGGGGTCCTACAATGAGCAGTTCTTC. It specifies CASGLRGSYNEQFF. The rearrangement links TRBV12-5 to TRBJ2-1, with a possible D match to TRBD2 (6 bases). Germline V lookup: CDR1 LGHNT, CDR2 FRNRAP. Trimming took 3 bases from V and 1 from J, leaving 7 bases between them. The CDR3 consists of 14 residues.

The chain recombines TRBV18 with TRBJ1-2, with D perhaps TRBD1 (5 bases). The V and J ends lost 6 bases and 2 bases respectively, with 7 bases between them. The germline V gene encodes CDR1 KGHSH and CDR2 LQKENI. This CDR3 comprises 12 residues. CDR3 sequence (DNA): TGTGCCAGCTCTTCAGGGAACTATGGCTACACCTTC. It is translated as CASSSGNYGYTF.

A single count supports this clone. The chain links TRBV28 to TRBJ1-5; TRBD1 agrees at 7 bases. The V and J ends lost 4 bases and 4 bases, in that order; junction bases with no gene match: 16. This CDR3 is 18 amino acids long. Germline V gene lookup returns CDR1 MDHEN and CDR2 SYDVKM. CDR3 sequence (DNA): TGTGCCAGCAGTTCCCGACAGGGAAAATCGGGGGTGAATCAGCCCCAGCATTTT. Translating gives CASSSRQGKSGVNQPQHF.

The CDR3 loop reads CAVTALGNIQYF. DNA for the CDR3: TGTGCCGTGACAGCCCTTGGGAACATTCAGTACTTC. This chain links TRBV12-3 or TRBV12-4 with TRBJ2-4; possible D gene TRBD1, 5 bases. This CDR3 has 12 amino acids. V dropped 11 bases and J dropped 7 bases, with 15 bases sitting between them.

The chain employs TRBV19 and TRBJ2-7; TRBD1 matches 11 bases. The CDR3 contains 16 residues. The junction had 6 bases not matched to a gene; V was cut back by 2 bases and J by 3 bases. CDR1 and CDR2 (germline): LNHDA, SQIVND (reference sequence). The chain's CDR3 is CASSIYAGTGGYEQYF. The CDR3 DNA reads as TGTGCCAGTAGTATATACGCGGGGACAGGGGGCTACGAGCAGTACTTC.

A single count supports this clone. The genes are TRBV3-1 (or the pseudogene TRBV3-2) and TRBJ2-1, with D hard to call. The ends were cut back, 4 bases at V and 5 bases at J, with 15 bases in the middle. CDR3 length: 15 residues. Germline V lookup: CDR1 LGHDT, CDR2 YNNKEL (reference sequence). This CDR3 is CASSPEITFNNEQFF. DNA for the CDR3: TGTGCCAGCAGCCCGGAGATCACTTTTAACAATGAGCAGTTCTTC.

J is TRBJ1-5 and V is TRBV4-2; a possible D gene is TRBD1 (5 bases). CDR3 size: 14 residues. The germline CDR1 and CDR2 sequences are LGHNA and YNFKEQ. The V and J ends lost 0 bases and 4 bases respectively, with 7 bases between them. CDR3 DNA sequence: TGTGCCAGCAGCCAAGAGCAGGGTAATCAGCCCCAGCATTTT. Translation: CASSQEQGNQPQHF.

The gene calls are TRBV5-1 and TRBJ2-1, with no clear D. The germline V gene has CDR1 SGHRS and CDR2 YFSETQ. V lost 2 bases to trimming and J lost 6 bases, with 3 bases between them. This CDR3 has 11 residues. The CDR3 sequence is CASSFSNEQFF. The CDR3 nucleotides read TGCGCCAGCAGCTTTAGCAATGAGCAGTTCTTC.

The rearrangement uses TRBV15 and TRBJ2-7, with D unclear. CDR1 is LNHNV and CDR2 is YYDKDF in the germline V gene (reference sequence). Trimming shortened V by 4 bases and J by 6 bases, and 16 bases separated the two germline ends. The CDR3 totals 14 residues. This chain's CDR3 is CATSNPSSVGEQYF. The CDR3 coding sequence is TGTGCCACCAGCAACCCCTCGTCCGTCGGCGAGCAGTACTTC.

The gene calls are TRBV18 and TRBJ1-2, with D tentatively TRBD1 (6 bases). V was pared by 0 bases and J by 2 bases, with 10 bases between. The CDR3 covers 15 residues. The V gene's germline CDR1 is KGHSH and CDR2 LQKENI. Here the CDR3 reads CASSPPSGANYGYTF. The DNA for the CDR3 is TGTGCCAGCTCACCACCGTCAGGGGCCAACTATGGCTACACCTTC. The entire variable domain, with the rest obtained from reference TRBV18 and TRBJ1-2, is as follows: NAGVMQNPRHLVRRRGQEARLRCSPMKGHSHVYWYRQLPEEGLKFMVYLQKENIIDESGMPKERFSAEFPKEGPSILRIQQVVRGDSAAYFCASSPPSGANYGYTFGSGTRLTVV.

V usage is TRBV29-1 and J usage is TRBJ1-1; 7 bases fit TRBD1. V was pared by 5 bases and J by 1 base, with 4 bases of the junction left unmatched. Germline CDR1 and CDR2: SQVTM and ANQGSEA. This CDR3 has 13 amino acids. CDR3 nucleotide sequence: TGCAGCGTTCTTCACAGGGGGAACACTGAAGCTTTCTTT. Amino acids: CSVLHRGNTEAFF.

This chain joins TRBV27 and TRBJ1-1, with 8 bases lining up with TRBD1. V lost 4 bases to trimming and J lost 4 bases; unmatched junction nucleotides: 2. CDR1 and CDR2 from the germline V gene are MNHEY and SMNVEV (reference sequence). CDR3 size: 13 residues. This CDR3 reads CASSWTGFTEAFF. The DNA of the CDR3 is TGTGCCAGCAGTTGGACAGGGTTCACTGAAGCTTTCTTT.

The genes are TRBV28 and TRBJ2-1; 10 bases map to TRBD2. CDR3 length: 13 amino acids. V shed 5 bases, J shed 15 bases, and the junction held 10 bases outside the gene matches. Per the germline V gene, CDR1 is MDHEN and CDR2 is SYDVKM. The CDR3 DNA reads as TGTGCCAGCAGTCTCCATCAGCGGGAGGGCCGGTTCTTC. It codes for CASSLHQREGRFF.

The J gene is TRBJ2-1, the V gene TRBV19, with 13 nucleotides matching TRBD2. The CDR3 has 15 residues. V dropped 5 bases and J dropped 9; count of bases not matched to a gene: 7. Germline-derived CDR1 and CDR2 are LNHDA and SQIVND (reference sequence). The DNA for the CDR3 is TGTGCCAGTAGTGACGGACTAGCGGGAGTGGGTGAGCAGTTCTTC. Amino acids: CASSDGLAGVGEQFF.

This chain connects TRBV13 to TRBJ2-7; possible D gene TRBD2, 5 bases. This CDR3 is built from 13 residues. Germline CDR1 is PRHDT and CDR2 is FYEKMQ (reference sequence). The germline V and J ends were trimmed by 4 bases and 2 bases, with 9 bases remaining between them. Here the CDR3 DNA reads TGTGCCAGCAGCTCGGACTCAACCTACGAGCAGTACTTC. Encoded protein: CASSSDSTYEQYF.